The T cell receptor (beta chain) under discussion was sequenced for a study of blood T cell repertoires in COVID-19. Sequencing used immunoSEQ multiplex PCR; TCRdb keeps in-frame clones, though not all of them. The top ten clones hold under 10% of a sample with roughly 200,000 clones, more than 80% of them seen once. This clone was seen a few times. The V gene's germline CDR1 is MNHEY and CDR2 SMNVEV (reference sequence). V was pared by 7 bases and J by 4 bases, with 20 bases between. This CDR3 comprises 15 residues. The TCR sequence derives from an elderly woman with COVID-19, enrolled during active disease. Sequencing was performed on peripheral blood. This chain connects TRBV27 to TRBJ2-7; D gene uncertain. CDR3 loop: CASNGGTPRPYEQYF. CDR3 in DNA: TGTGCCAGCAATGGCGGCACCCCAAGGCCATACGAGCAGTACTTC.